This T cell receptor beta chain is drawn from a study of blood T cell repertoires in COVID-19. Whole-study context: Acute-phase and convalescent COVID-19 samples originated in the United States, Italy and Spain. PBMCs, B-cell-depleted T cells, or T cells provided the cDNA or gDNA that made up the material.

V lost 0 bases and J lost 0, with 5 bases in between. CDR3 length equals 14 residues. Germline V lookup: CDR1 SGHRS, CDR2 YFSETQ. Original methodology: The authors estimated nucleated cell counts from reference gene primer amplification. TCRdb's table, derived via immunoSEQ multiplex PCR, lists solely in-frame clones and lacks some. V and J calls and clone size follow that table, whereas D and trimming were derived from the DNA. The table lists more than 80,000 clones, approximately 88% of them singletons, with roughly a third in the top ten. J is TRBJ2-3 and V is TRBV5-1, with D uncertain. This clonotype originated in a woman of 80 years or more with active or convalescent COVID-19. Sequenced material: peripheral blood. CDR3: CASSLDSSTDTQYF. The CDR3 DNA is TGCGCCAGCAGCTTGGATAGCAGCACAGATACGCAGTATTTT.